The clone carrying this T cell receptor (beta chain) showed up just a few times. Method: immunoSEQ multiplex PCR; TCRdb's copy keeps in-frame clones and lacks some. Of about 69,000 clones in the sample, roughly 80% were seen once. CDR3 size: 13 residues. The germline V gene has CDR1 MRHNA and CDR2 SNTAGT. The V segment lost 6 bases and the J segment 2 bases; nucleotides outside the gene matches: 3. This sample is drawn from a study of blood T cell repertoires in COVID-19. Study-level information: COVID-19 samples from acute and convalescent phases originated in the United States, Italy and Spain. Sources were T cells, B-cell-depleted T cells, or PBMCs; the material itself was cDNA or gDNA.

Specimen: peripheral blood. This receptor was taken from a man in his 60s with acute or convalescent COVID-19. This chain connects TRBV6-4 to TRBJ1-1, with 7 bases that match TRBD1. This chain's CDR3 is CASRGQFNTEAFF. The CDR3 DNA is TGTGCCAGCAGGGGACAGTTTAACACTGAAGCTTTCTTT.